Following are 15 T cell receptor beta chains from one sample sequenced in a study of blood T cells in healthy people across ages. A sample-barcoded 5' primer and a J-beta primer mix were used in a second PCR of roughly 7 to 12 cycles. One entry per CDR3 protein, called by TCRdb with MiXCR from the 5' RACE reads. The data contain some 940,000 distinct CDR3 sequences, 29% of them singletons. This same sample was also part of a study on T cells of mothers and their children.

The sequenced material came from blood. Receptors were obtained from a woman aged 35 to 49 in good health.

This clonotype was found a few times. This chain links TRBV20-1 with TRBJ2-5, with 15 bases matching TRBD2. After removal of 6 bases from V and 5 bases from J, the junction contained 7 bases not matched to a gene. The CDR3 loop spans 15 amino acids. The germline gives CDR1 DFQATT, CDR2 SNEGSKA (reference sequence). The CDR3, as DNA: TGCAGTGCGTGGACTAGCGGGGGGGCCGTGGAGACCCAGTACTTC. It translates to CSAWTSGGAVETQYF.

This clonotype was seen repeatedly, ten times or more. The rearrangement links TRBV10-3 to TRBJ2-5; TRBD2 matches at 7 bases. Germline V gene lookup returns CDR1 ENHRY and CDR2 SYGVKD. V shed 6 bases, J shed 2 bases, and the junction held 3 bases outside the gene matches. The CDR3 extends over 13 amino acids. Here the CDR3 DNA reads TGTGCCATCAGCGGGGGACTACAAGAGACCCAGTACTTC. Translated: CAISGGLQETQYF.

The chain is built from TRBV7-9 and TRBJ1-5, with TRBD1 as a possible D gene (6 bases). CDR1 is SEHNR and CDR2 is FQNEAQ in the germline V gene (reference sequence). Trimming pared 4 bases from V and 3 bases from J, leaving 13 bases between. This CDR3 comprises 15 residues. CDR3 nucleotide sequence: TGTGCCAGCAGCTCATGGGGGGACAACAATCAGCCCCAGCATTTT. This sequence encodes CASSSWGDNNQPQHF. Full variable domain (outside the CDR3, taken from reference TRBV7-9 and TRBJ1-5): DTGVSQNPRHKITKRGQNVTFRCDPISEHNRLYWYRQTLGQGPEFLTYFQNEAQLEKSRLLSDRFSAERPKGSFSTLEIQRTEQGDSAMYLCASSSWGDNNQPQHFGDGTRLSIL.

V and J are TRBV4-3 and TRBJ2-1; 7 positions agree with TRBD2. The length of the CDR3 is 14 residues. The V segment lost 0 bases and the J segment 9 bases; nucleotides outside the gene matches: 5. Germline V gives CDR1 LGHNA, CDR2 YSLEER. The CDR3 spells CASSQDKWGGEQFF. DNA of the CDR3: TGCGCCAGCAGCCAAGATAAATGGGGGGGTGAGCAGTTCTTC.

This clonotype was seen at least ten times. The chain couples TRBV12-3 or TRBV12-4 to TRBJ2-1; D is tentatively TRBD1 or TRBD2 (5 bases each). The CDR3 length is 15 residues. Trimming took 7 bases from V and 5 from J, leaving 18 bases between them. The CDR3, as DNA: TGTGCCAGCACCGAAGGGACCCCCTGGAACAATGAGCAGTTCTTC. Translating gives CASTEGTPWNNEQFF.

This clonotype was recorded at least ten times. The V and J genes are TRBV7-2 and TRBJ2-7; the match to TRBD1 covers 8 bases. There are 14 residues in the CDR3. Germline assignment: CDR1 SGHTA and CDR2 FQGNSA. V lost 4 bases to trimming and J lost 2 bases; unmatched junction nucleotides: 4. The CDR3 DNA sequence: TGTGCCAGCAGCTACCCGGGACAGGCCTACGAGCAGTACTTC. This gives the protein CASSYPGQAYEQYF.

This clonotype came up many times. The V gene is TRBV29-1, the J gene TRBJ1-1, with a weak D call TRBD1 (5 bases). Trimming stripped 4 bases from V and 1 base from J, with 7 bases between. The CDR3 sequence is 12 residues long. Germline values: CDR1 SQVTM, CDR2 ANQGSEA. CDR3 sequence (DNA): TGCAGCGTTGTCAGGGCGAACACTGAAGCTTTCTTT. Protein product: CSVVRANTEAFF.

The chain carries TRBV5-1 and TRBJ1-1; possible D gene TRBD1, 6 bases. The V end was cut by 3 bases, the J end by 0 bases, with 12 bases between. The length of the CDR3 is 15 residues. Germline CDR1 is SGHRS and CDR2 is YFSETQ. The CDR3 here is CASSYGQSMNTEAFF. CDR3 in DNA: TGCGCCAGCAGCTACGGACAGAGCATGAACACTGAAGCTTTCTTT.

This clonotype was recorded at least ten times. The rearrangement links TRBV28 to TRBJ2-7; 7 bases match TRBD1. The CDR3 consists of 13 residues. CDR1 is MDHEN and CDR2 is SYDVKM in the germline V gene. Germline trimming cut 5 bases from V and 7 bases from J; bases unmatched to any gene: 8. Here the CDR3 reads CASSMGQSPEQYF. The CDR3 DNA is TGTGCCAGCAGTATGGGACAGAGCCCAGAGCAGTACTTC.

This clonotype was found many times. The V gene is TRBV28, the J gene TRBJ2-7; 7 positions agree with TRBD2. From germline, CDR1 is MDHEN and CDR2 SYDVKM. The CDR3 totals 15 residues. The V and J ends lost 3 bases and 5 bases, in that order; junction bases with no gene match: 10. Here the CDR3 reads CASSFPTLAPDEQYF. The CDR3 DNA follows: TGTGCCAGCAGTTTCCCCACACTAGCGCCGGACGAGCAGTACTTC.

The sample holds a few counts of this clonotype. This chain uses TRBV12-3 or TRBV12-4 with TRBJ2-5; D assignment may be TRBD1 or TRBD2 (6 bases each). This CDR3 is built from 19 residues. Trimming removed 5 bases from V and 4 bases from J, with 29 bases in between. The CDR3 loop is CASSQVLGGLRSGRETQYF. The CDR3 DNA reads TGTGCCAGCAGTCAGGTGTTGGGGGGCCTTCGGTCCGGGAGAGAGACCCAGTACTTC.

V usage is TRBV5-1 and J usage is TRBJ2-7, with 8 bases fitting TRBD2. Germline V lookup: CDR1 SGHRS, CDR2 YFSETQ. Trimming at V came to 3 bases and at J to 2 bases, leaving 13 bases not matched to a gene. This CDR3 is built from 17 residues. The CDR3 sequence: CASSSSLRAGVTYEQYF. CDR3 in DNA: TGCGCCAGCAGCTCATCATTACGAGCGGGGGTTACCTACGAGCAGTACTTC.

The sample holds a few counts of this clonotype. This rearrangement joins TRBV7-2 to TRBJ1-1, with 7 bases lining up with TRBD1. Germline V gene lookup returns CDR1 SGHTA and CDR2 FQGNSA. V shed 5 bases and J 1 base; nucleotides not matched to a gene: 4. This CDR3 comprises 14 residues. The CDR3 reads CASSPWDRNTEAFF. The CDR3 region has the DNA TGTGCCAGCAGCCCATGGGACAGGAACACTGAAGCTTTCTTT.

The chain employs TRBV29-1 and TRBJ2-4; 9 nucleotides align to TRBD2. The CDR3 spans 15 residues. Germline V gene data show CDR1 as SQVTM and CDR2 as ANQGSEA. The V gene end was trimmed by 1 base and the J gene end by 9 bases; junction bases not matched to a gene: 10. CDR3 residues: CSVEVTAGGPGIQYF. CDR3 DNA: TGCAGCGTTGAAGTTACCGCGGGGGGGCCCGGCATTCAGTACTTC.

This chain connects TRBV7-8 to TRBJ2-3; the match to TRBD2 covers 7 bases. The CDR3 runs 17 residues. Germline CDR1 reads SGHVS; CDR2 reads FQNEAQ. V lost 0 bases to trimming and J lost 2 bases; unmatched junction nucleotides: 8. CDR3 sequence reads: CASSLATIGGTTDTQYF. The CDR3 DNA reads as TGTGCCAGCAGCTTAGCGACAATCGGGGGGACCACAGATACGCAGTATTTT.